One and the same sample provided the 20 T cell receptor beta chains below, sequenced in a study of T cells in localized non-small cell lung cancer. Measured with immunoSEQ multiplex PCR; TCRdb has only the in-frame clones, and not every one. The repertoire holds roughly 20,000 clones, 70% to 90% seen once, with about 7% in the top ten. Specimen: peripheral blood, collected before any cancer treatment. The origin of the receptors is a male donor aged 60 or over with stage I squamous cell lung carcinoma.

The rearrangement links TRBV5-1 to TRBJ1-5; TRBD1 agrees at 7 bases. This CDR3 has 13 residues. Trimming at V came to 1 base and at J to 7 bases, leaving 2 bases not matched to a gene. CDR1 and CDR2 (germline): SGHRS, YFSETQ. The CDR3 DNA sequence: TGCGCCAGCAGCTTGACAGGGGACCAGCCCCAGCATTTT. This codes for CASSLTGDQPQHF.

Here the CDR3 reads CASSLEGPETEAFF. The DNA of the CDR3 is TGCGCCAGCAGCTTGGAAGGACCGGAGACTGAAGCTTTCTTT. The chain combines TRBV5-1 with TRBJ1-1, with D unresolved. The CDR3 has 14 amino acids. Germline CDR1 SGHRS, CDR2 YFSETQ. V gave up 0 bases and J gave up 5 bases, with 11 bases separating them.

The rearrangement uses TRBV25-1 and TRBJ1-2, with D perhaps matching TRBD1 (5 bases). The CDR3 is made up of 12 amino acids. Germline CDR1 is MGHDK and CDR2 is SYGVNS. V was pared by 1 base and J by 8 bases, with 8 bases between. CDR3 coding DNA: TGTGCCAGCAGTGAATCTTGGGGCGGCTACACCTTC. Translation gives CASSESWGGYTF.

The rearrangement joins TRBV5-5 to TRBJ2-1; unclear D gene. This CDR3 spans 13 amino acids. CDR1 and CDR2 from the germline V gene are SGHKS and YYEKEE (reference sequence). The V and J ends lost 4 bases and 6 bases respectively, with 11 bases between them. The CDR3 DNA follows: TGTGCCAGCAGCGACGGACGGTTCAATGAGCAGTTCTTC. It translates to CASSDGRFNEQFF. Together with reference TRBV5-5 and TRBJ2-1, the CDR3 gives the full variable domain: DAGVTQSPTHLIKTRGQQVTLRCSPISGHKSVSWYQQVLGQGPQFIFQYYEKEERGRGNFPDRFSARQFPNYSSELNVNALLLGDSALYLCASSDGRFNEQFFGPGTRLTVL.

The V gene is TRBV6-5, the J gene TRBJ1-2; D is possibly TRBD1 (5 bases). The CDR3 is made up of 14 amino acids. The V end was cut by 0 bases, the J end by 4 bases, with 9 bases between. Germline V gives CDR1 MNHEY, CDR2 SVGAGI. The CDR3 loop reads CASSYSGEGYGYTF. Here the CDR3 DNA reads TGTGCCAGCAGTTACTCAGGGGAGGGCTATGGCTACACCTTC.

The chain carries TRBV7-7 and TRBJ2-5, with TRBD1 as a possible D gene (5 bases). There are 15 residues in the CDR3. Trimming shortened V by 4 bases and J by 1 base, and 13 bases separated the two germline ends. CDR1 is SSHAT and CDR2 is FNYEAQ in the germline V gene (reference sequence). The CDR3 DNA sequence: TGTGCCAGCAGCTCCGGAAGGGGCACCCAAGAGACCCAGTACTTC. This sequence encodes CASSSGRGTQETQYF.

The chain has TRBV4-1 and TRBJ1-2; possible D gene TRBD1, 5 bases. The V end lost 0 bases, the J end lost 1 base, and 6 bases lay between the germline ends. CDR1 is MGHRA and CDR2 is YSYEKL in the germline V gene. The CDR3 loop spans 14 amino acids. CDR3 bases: TGCGCCAGCAGCCAAGACAGGGTTAACTATGGCTACACCTTC. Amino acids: CASSQDRVNYGYTF.

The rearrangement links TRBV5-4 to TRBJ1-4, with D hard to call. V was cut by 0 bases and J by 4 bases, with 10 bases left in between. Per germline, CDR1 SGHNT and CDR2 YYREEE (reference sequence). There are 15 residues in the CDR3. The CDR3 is CASSLGGSINEKLFF. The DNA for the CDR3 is TGTGCCAGCAGCTTGGGGGGAAGTATTAATGAAAAACTGTTTTTT.

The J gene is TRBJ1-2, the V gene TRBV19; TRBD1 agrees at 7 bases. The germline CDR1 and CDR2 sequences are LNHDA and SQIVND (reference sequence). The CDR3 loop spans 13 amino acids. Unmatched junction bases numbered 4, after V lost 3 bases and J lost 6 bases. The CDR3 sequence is CASSMPGQNGYTF. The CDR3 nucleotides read TGTGCCAGTAGTATGCCGGGACAGAATGGCTACACCTTC. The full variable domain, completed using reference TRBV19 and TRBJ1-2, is DGGITQSPKYLFRKEGQNVTLSCEQNLNHDAMYWYRQDPGQGLRLIYYSQIVNDFQKGDIAEGYSVSREKKESFPLTVTSAQKNPTAFYLCASSMPGQNGYTFGSGTRLTVV.

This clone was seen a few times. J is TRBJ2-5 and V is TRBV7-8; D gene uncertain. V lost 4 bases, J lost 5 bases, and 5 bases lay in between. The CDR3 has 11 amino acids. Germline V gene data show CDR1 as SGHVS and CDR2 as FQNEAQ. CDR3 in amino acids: CASSSEETQYF. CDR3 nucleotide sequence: TGTGCCAGCAGCTCTGAGGAGACCCAGTACTTC.

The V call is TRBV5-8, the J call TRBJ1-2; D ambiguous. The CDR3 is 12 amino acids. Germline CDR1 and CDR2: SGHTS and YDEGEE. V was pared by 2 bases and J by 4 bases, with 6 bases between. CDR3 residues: CASSLILYGYTF. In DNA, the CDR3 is TGTGCCAGCAGCTTAATTCTCTATGGCTACACCTTC.

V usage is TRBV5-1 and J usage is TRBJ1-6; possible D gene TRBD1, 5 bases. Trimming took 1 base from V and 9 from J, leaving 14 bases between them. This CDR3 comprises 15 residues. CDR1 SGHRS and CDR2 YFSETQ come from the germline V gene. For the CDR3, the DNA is TGCGCCAGCAGCTTGTCTGGGACCGGCGGTTCACCCCTCCACTTT. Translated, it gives CASSLSGTGGSPLHF.

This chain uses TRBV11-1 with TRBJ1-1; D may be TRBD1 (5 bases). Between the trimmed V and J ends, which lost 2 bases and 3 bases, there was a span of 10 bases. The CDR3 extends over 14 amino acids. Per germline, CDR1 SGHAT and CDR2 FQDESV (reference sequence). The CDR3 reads CASSLQGADTEAFF. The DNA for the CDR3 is TGTGCCAGCAGCTTACAGGGAGCGGACACTGAAGCTTTCTTT.

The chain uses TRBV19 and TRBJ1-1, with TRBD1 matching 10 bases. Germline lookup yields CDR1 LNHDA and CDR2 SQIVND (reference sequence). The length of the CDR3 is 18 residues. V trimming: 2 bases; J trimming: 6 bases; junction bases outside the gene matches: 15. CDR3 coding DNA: TGTGCCAGTAGTATATCCGCGAGCCCCGGGACAGGGGTGCCTGAAGCTTTCTTT. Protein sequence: CASSISASPGTGVPEAFF.

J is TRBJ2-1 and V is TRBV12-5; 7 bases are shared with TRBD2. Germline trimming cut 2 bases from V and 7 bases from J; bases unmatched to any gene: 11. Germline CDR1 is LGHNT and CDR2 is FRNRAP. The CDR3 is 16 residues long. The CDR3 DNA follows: TGTGCTAGTGGTTTGACACGGGGGGAGGGGAGAAATGAGCAGTTCTTC. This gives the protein CASGLTRGEGRNEQFF.

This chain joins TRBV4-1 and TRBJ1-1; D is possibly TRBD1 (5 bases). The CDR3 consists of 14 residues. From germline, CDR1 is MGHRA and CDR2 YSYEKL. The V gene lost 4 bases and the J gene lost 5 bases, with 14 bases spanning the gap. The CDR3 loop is CASSLAGDWTEAFF. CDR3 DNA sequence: TGCGCCAGCAGCCTAGCGGGGGACTGGACTGAAGCTTTCTTT.

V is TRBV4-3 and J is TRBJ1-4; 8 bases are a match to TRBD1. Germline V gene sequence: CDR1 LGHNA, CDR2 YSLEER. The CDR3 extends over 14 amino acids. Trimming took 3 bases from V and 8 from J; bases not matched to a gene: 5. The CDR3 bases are TGCGCCAGCAGCCACGACAGGGGAAGGGAAAAACTGTTTTTT. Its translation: CASSHDRGREKLFF.

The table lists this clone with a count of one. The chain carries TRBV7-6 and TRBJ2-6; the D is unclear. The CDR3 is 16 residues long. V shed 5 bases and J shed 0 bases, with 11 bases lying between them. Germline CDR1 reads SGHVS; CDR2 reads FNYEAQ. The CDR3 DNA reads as TGTGCCAGCAGCCGATCCGTTCCCTCTGGGGCCAACGTCCTGACTTTC. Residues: CASSRSVPSGANVLTF.

In nucleotides, the CDR3 is TGTGCCAGCAGTGGGGGAGACGGGAGATTCTACGAGCAGTACTTC. Its translation: CASSGGDGRFYEQYF. This chain uses TRBV5-6 with TRBJ2-7; D possibly corresponds to TRBD2 (6 bases). V dropped 5 bases and J dropped 3 bases, with 18 bases sitting between them. CDR3 length equals 15 residues. Germline V gene data show CDR1 as SGHDT and CDR2 as YYEEEE.

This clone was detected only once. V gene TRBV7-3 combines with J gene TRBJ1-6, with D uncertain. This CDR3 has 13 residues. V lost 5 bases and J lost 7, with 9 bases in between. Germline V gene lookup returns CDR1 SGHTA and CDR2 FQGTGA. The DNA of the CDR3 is TGTGCCAGCAGCCAGTCTCAGAATTCACCCCTCCACTTT. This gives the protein CASSQSQNSPLHF.